These T cell receptor beta chains were read from a single sample in a study of early T cells in non-severe SARS-CoV-2 infection. Each CDR3 protein is one row after TCRdb ran MiXCR on the 5' RACE reads. The sample consists of 65,000 to 70,000 distinct CDR3 sequences, approximately 12% of them appearing once. The sample was whole blood. The receptor source for this set is an adult who was a healthcare worker with PCR-confirmed SARS-CoV-2 infection or an uninfected control (not recorded which). The CDR3 runs from the conserved cysteine through the conserved F or W. The order of the fields is clone size, D gene, V gene, J gene, CDR3 DNA, CDR3 protein. The D gene is left open where the match is weak. A row's size may be missing; if present it is once, few, many or a size class.

>many|-|TRBV9|TRBJ1-1
TGTGCCAGCAGCGCTGGGAATGAAGCTTTCTTT
CASSAGNEAFF
>-|TRBD1|TRBV30|TRBJ2-7
TGTGCCTGGAAGGGGGCCTCCTACGAGCAGTACTTC
CAWKGASYEQYF
>few|TRBD2|TRBV20-1|TRBJ2-7
TGCAGTGCTAGAGGCCCCGAACTAGCGGGGGGTGGGTACGAGCAGTACTTC
CSARGPELAGGGYEQYF
>few|-|TRBV3-1|TRBJ1-1
TGTGCCAGCAGCCAGAGGGATGACGCTGAAGCTTTCTTT
CASSQRDDAEAFF
>-|TRBD2|TRBV6-2/TRBV6-3|TRBJ2-1
TGTGCCAGCTCGGGACTAGGAGGTCATGAGCAGTTCTTC
CASSGLGGHEQFF
>-|-|TRBV2|TRBJ1-5
TGTGCCAGCATGATCGAAAGGGGCAATCAGCCCCAGCATTTT
CASMIERGNQPQHF
>-|TRBD1|TRBV12-3/TRBV12-4|TRBJ2-7
TGTGCCAGCAGTTTGGGACAGGTCTTTGTCTACGAGCAGTACTTC
CASSLGQVFVYEQYF
>many|-|TRBV11-2|TRBJ1-1
TGTGCCAGCAGCTTCGGGGTAGTGAACACTGAAGCTTTCTTT
CASSFGVVNTEAFF
>-|TRBD2|TRBV5-1|TRBJ2-2
TGCGCCAGCAGCTCCGGGACTAGCGGGGGGGCGACCGGGGAGCTGTTTTTT
CASSSGTSGGATGELFF
>few|-|TRBV7-8|TRBJ2-1
TGTGCCAGCAGCCCCGACCCGACCGCGAACAATGAGCAGTTCTTC
CASSPDPTANNEQFF
>-|TRBD2|TRBV7-9|TRBJ2-4
TGTGCCAGCAGCTTAGGGACTAGCGGGGACATTCAGTACTTC
CASSLGTSGDIQYF
>few|-|TRBV7-3|TRBJ2-2
TGTGCCAGCAGTCTGGTTGGTTCTGGTACCGGGGAGCTGTTTTTT
CASSLVGSGTGELFF
>many|TRBD1|TRBV7-8|TRBJ2-3
TGTGCCAGCAGCTTAAGGGACAGGGGGCGGGGTACGCAGTATTTT
CASSLRDRGRGTQYF
>-|-|TRBV7-9|TRBJ1-2
TGTGCCAGCAGCCCACAGGGATATGACTACACCTTC
CASSPQGYDYTF
>many|-|TRBV7-9|TRBJ2-7
TGTGCCAGCAGCTTGGTTGGCGAGCAGTACTTC
CASSLVGEQYF
>many|TRBD1|TRBV6-5|TRBJ1-2
TGTGCCAGCAGTACGTGGACAGGGGGGTATGGCTACACCTTC
CASSTWTGGYGYTF
>many|-|TRBV20-1|TRBJ1-6
TGCAGTGCTCCAAAGCAGGAGAATAATTCACCCCTCCACTTT
CSAPKQENNSPLHF
>many|TRBD2|TRBV19|TRBJ2-3
TGTGCCAGTCGAGCGGGGGGTTCCACAGATACGCAGTATTTT
CASRAGGSTDTQYF
>-|TRBD2|TRBV11-2|TRBJ2-1
TGTGCCAGCAGCGCCTACGGCGGGGAGGGTGAGCAGTTCTTC
CASSAYGGEGEQFF
>-|TRBD2|TRBV29-1|TRBJ2-3
TGCAGCGTCGTAAAAGCGGGAGCAGATACGCAGTATTTT
CSVVKAGADTQYF
>-|TRBD1|TRBV12-3/TRBV12-4|TRBJ2-2
TGTGCCAGCAGTTTCATTCAGGGGGCGCACGGGGAGCTGTTTTTT
CASSFIQGAHGELFF
>-|-|TRBV30|TRBJ2-5
TGTGCCTGGAGTGGGCTGGCTACTCAAGAGACCCAGTACTTC
CAWSGLATQETQYF
>-|-|TRBV6-6|TRBJ1-5
TGTGCCAGCAGATACGTCTCGGCAAATCAGCCCCAGCATTTT
CASRYVSANQPQHF
>few|TRBD1|TRBV4-3|TRBJ1-3
TGCGCCAGCAGTCCGGGACAGGGTGGAAACACCATATATTTT
CASSPGQGGNTIYF